This T cell receptor beta chain was found in a study of cytomegalovirus exposure and HLA in healthy donors. Germline CDR1 is MDHEN and CDR2 is SYDVKM. This CDR3 contains 14 residues. V was trimmed by 6 bases and J by 2 bases, leaving 13 bases between them. Study results and limitations: In presence/absence analyses, roughly uniform sequencing depth across donors was assumed. By HLA locus, TCR association rates varied in a later analysis, with DRB1 showing the most and HLA-C the fewest. Likely technical artifact: a cluster of highly shared sequence variants.

This PCR relied on a set of 60 Vbeta primers and 13 Jbeta primers. Only in-frame clones appear in the TCRdb table, and some are missing; sequencing was by immunoSEQ multiplex PCR. The table has about 160,000 clones, 85% seen once. This clone came up a few times. Its target is unknown. This chain uses TRBV28 with TRBJ1-2, with no clear D. This receptor was taken from a boy under 10 years old in good health and CMV-seronegative. Sequenced: PBMCs. The CDR3 region has the DNA TGTGCCAGCAGCCGGGTTTATGGCAACTATGGCTACACCTTC. This encodes CASSRVYGNYGYTF.